The next 21 T cell receptor beta chains were all read from a single sample in a study of regulatory T cells in long-lasting Graves disease. Time point given: newly diagnosed GD, antithyroid drugs for less than 3 months. PBMCs provided the RNA from which the TCR library was made. Researchers made TCR beta libraries by using iRepertoire HTBI primers and running Arm-PCR on CDR3 regions. One entry per CDR3 protein results from TCRdb running MiXCR on the multiplex PCR reads. Among 520,000 or so distinct CDR3 sequences listed, about 12% were seen once. This sample also belongs to another study, concerning T cells in Graves' hyperthyroidism and ophthalmopathy.

Source: peripheral blood mononuclear cells (PBMCs), taken at new diagnosis, from a patient treated with antithyroid drugs. The origin of the receptors is a woman aged 25 to 39 with Graves disease.

This clonotype was found many times. This chain uses TRBV28 with TRBJ1-1, with D maybe TRBD1 (5 bases). The CDR3 is 15 residues long. Looked up from germline, CDR1 is MDHEN and CDR2 is SYDVKM. The V end was cut by 3 bases, the J end by 5 bases, with 16 bases between. Here the CDR3 DNA reads TGTGCCAGCAGTTTTCTCCCGGGGACTCTAACTGAAGCTTTCTTT. This encodes CASSFLPGTLTEAFF.

This clonotype was seen at least ten times. This CDR3 reads CASSLWTQDTQYF. The CDR3 DNA follows: TGTGCCAGCAGCTTGTGGACGCAAGATACGCAGTATTTT. The V and J genes are TRBV5-6 and TRBJ2-3; D is undetermined. Germline V gene data show CDR1 as SGHDT and CDR2 as YYEEEE. With 1 base removed from V and 5 bases from J, the gap between germline ends came to 8 bases. This CDR3 spans 13 amino acids.

This clonotype was seen at least ten times. The chain combines TRBV28 with TRBJ2-7; 8 nucleotides align to TRBD2. The length of the CDR3 is 13 residues. V was clipped by 6 bases and J by 5 bases; unmatched bases: 6. From germline, CDR1 is MDHEN and CDR2 SYDVKM. The CDR3 sequence: CASSLGRGNEQYF. CDR3 bases: TGTGCCAGCAGCCTCGGGAGGGGGAACGAGCAGTACTTC.

This clonotype was detected ten times or more. V usage is TRBV11-2 and J usage is TRBJ2-5; D gene unclear. Trimming shortened V by 1 base and J by 4 bases, and 4 bases separated the two germline ends. CDR1 is SGHAT and CDR2 is FQNNGV in the germline V gene. The CDR3 has 12 amino acids. CDR3 sequence (DNA): TGTGCCAGCAGCTTAGGTAGAGAGACCCAGTACTTC. Encoded protein: CASSLGRETQYF. Filled out from reference TRBV11-2 and TRBJ2-5, the complete variable domain reads EAGVAQSPRYKIIEKRQSVAFWCNPISGHATLYWYQQILGQGPKLLIQFQNNGVVDDSQLPKDRFSAERLKGVDSTLKIQPAKLEDSAVYLCASSLGRETQYFGPGTRLLVL.

This clonotype has only a few counts. The chain couples TRBV20-1 to TRBJ2-7; D might be TRBD1 (5 bases). Germline V gene sequence: CDR1 DFQATT, CDR2 SNEGSKA (reference sequence). There are 13 residues in the CDR3. Trimming took 1 base from V and 0 from J, leaving 7 bases between them. CDR3 bases: TGCAGTGCTAGAGGACAGAACTCCTACGAGCAGTACTTC. It translates to CSARGQNSYEQYF.

V gene TRBV7-2 combines with J gene TRBJ2-7, with D perhaps TRBD2 (6 bases). The ends were cut back, 4 bases at V and 6 bases at J, with 16 bases in the middle. Germline V gene lookup returns CDR1 SGHTA and CDR2 FQGNSA. CDR3 length: 14 residues. The DNA for the CDR3 is TGTGCCAGCAGCTCCGTCACACCGGGGGTCGAGCAGTACTTC. Residues: CASSSVTPGVEQYF.

This clonotype was observed many times. V gene TRBV28 combines with J gene TRBJ1-1; 8 bases agree with TRBD1. The CDR3 contains 17 residues. CDR1 and CDR2 from the germline V gene are MDHEN and SYDVKM. The V gene end was trimmed by 6 bases and the J gene end by 6 bases; junction bases not matched to a gene: 18. The CDR3 spells CASSRFGTGPLIAEAFF. DNA of the CDR3: TGTGCCAGCAGCCGCTTTGGGACAGGACCCCTGATTGCTGAAGCTTTCTTT.

This clonotype was detected only a few times. This sequence joins TRBV13 and TRBJ1-2, with D possibly matching TRBD1 (6 bases). The length of the CDR3 is 19 residues. Trimming took 4 bases from V and 6 from J, leaving 30 bases between them. CDR1 and CDR2 from the germline V gene are PRHDT and FYEKMQ (reference sequence). Written as DNA, the CDR3 is TGTGCCAGCAGCTCCTCTCCATGGTCTTTATTTGAGGGGGAGGATGGCTACACCTTC. This sequence encodes CASSSSPWSLFEGEDGYTF.

This clonotype occurred many times. V gene TRBV28 combines with J gene TRBJ1-4; no reliable D call. Per the germline V gene, CDR1 is MDHEN and CDR2 is SYDVKM. Trimming pared 5 bases from V and 3 bases from J, leaving 13 bases between. The length of the CDR3 is 15 residues. The CDR3 is CASSPRAASNEKLFF. CDR3 bases: TGTGCCAGCAGTCCCCGAGCGGCCTCTAATGAAAAACTGTTTTTT.

Many counts were recorded for this clonotype. The V call is TRBV18, the J call TRBJ1-1; D uncertain. The CDR3 is 11 amino acids. The germline V gene has CDR1 KGHSH and CDR2 LQKENI. Trimming left V 5 bases short and J 5 bases short, with 6 bases between. CDR3: CASSELTEAFF. The CDR3 nucleotides are TGTGCCAGCTCAGAATTGACTGAAGCTTTCTTT.

This clonotype was seen many times. The CDR3 coding sequence is TGTGCCAGCAGCCAGGGGGAATTACAGCCCCAGCATTTT. It yields the protein CASSQGELQPQHF. The chain links TRBV3-1 to TRBJ1-5, with a weak D call TRBD1 (5 bases). V shed 3 bases and J shed 7 bases, with 10 bases lying between them. The CDR3 length is 13 residues. CDR1 and CDR2 (germline): LGHDT, YNNKEL (reference sequence).

The chain carries TRBV24-1 and TRBJ1-2; D not certain. Trimming pared 1 base from V and 7 bases from J, leaving 3 bases between. The CDR3 spans 11 residues. The germline CDR1 and CDR2 sequences are KGHDR and SFDVKD. CDR3 DNA: TGTGCCACCAGTGATTTTGGTGGCTACACCTTC. This codes for CATSDFGGYTF.

The genes are TRBV7-9 and TRBJ2-1; D possibly uses TRBD1 or TRBD2 (5 bases each). V was trimmed by 0 bases and J by 3 bases, leaving 15 bases between them. This CDR3 is built from 17 residues. Germline CDR1 SEHNR, CDR2 FQNEAQ (reference sequence). CDR3 bases: TGTGCCAGCAGCTTAGCAAAAAGGGACCGGAACTACAATGAGCAGTTCTTC. Its protein is CASSLAKRDRNYNEQFF.

There are a few counts of this clonotype. This chain uses TRBV7-9 with TRBJ1-1, with TRBD1 matching 9 bases. The germline CDR1 and CDR2 sequences are SEHNR and FQNEAQ (reference sequence). The V gene end was trimmed by 6 bases and the J gene end by 7 bases; junction bases not matched to a gene: 6. CDR3 length: 13 amino acids. The CDR3 sequence: CASSRQGVGEAFF. The CDR3 DNA reads as TGTGCCAGCAGTCGACAGGGGGTCGGTGAAGCTTTCTTT.

This clonotype has ten or more counts. The chain uses TRBV30 and TRBJ1-2; D is possibly TRBD1 (6 bases). The length of the CDR3 is 13 residues. V lost 3 bases, J lost 4 bases, and 12 bases lay in between. Germline V gene sequence: CDR1 GTSNPN, CDR2 SVGIG (reference sequence). Here the CDR3 reads CAWSHGQRYGYTF. The CDR3 coding sequence is TGTGCCTGGAGCCACGGACAGCGCTATGGCTACACCTTC.

At least ten counts were recorded for this clonotype. The chain couples TRBV12-3 or TRBV12-4 to TRBJ2-7, with 9 bases that match TRBD2. The CDR3 covers 16 residues. The ends lost 1 base at V and 4 bases at J; junction bases unmatched: 8. CDR3 in DNA: TGTGCCAGCAGTTTAGGGCCGGGACTAGCCCTTTACGAGCAGTACTTC. Translation: CASSLGPGLALYEQYF.

This chain uses TRBV18 with TRBJ2-7; TRBD2 aligns across 8 bases. This CDR3 is built from 16 residues. V shed 6 bases and J 9 bases; nucleotides not matched to a gene: 19. The V gene's germline CDR1 is KGHSH and CDR2 LQKENI. In DNA, the CDR3 is TGTGCCAGCTCCCCCTTTGCGGGTAGCGGGGAGACGGCGCAGTACTTC. Translating it yields CASSPFAGSGETAQYF.

The chain has TRBV5-8 and TRBJ2-5; D assignment may be TRBD1 or TRBD2 (5 bases each). Germline-derived CDR1 and CDR2 are SGHTS and YDEGEE. Trimming stripped 4 bases from V and 3 bases from J, with 13 bases between. The CDR3 length is 14 residues. CDR3 residues: CASSPAGTEETQYF. The CDR3 DNA is TGTGCCAGCAGCCCGGCCGGGACGGAAGAGACCCAGTACTTC.

V and J are TRBV4-1 and TRBJ2-7; D unclear. The V gene's germline CDR1 is MGHRA and CDR2 YSYEKL. This CDR3 is built from 13 residues. The germline V and J ends were trimmed by 3 bases and 4 bases, with 10 bases remaining between them. The CDR3: CASSHSSPYEQYF. The DNA of the CDR3 is TGCGCCAGCAGCCATTCTAGTCCTTACGAGCAGTACTTC.

The chain joins TRBV12-3 or TRBV12-4 to TRBJ1-1, with 7 bases aligning to TRBD1. This CDR3 has 14 amino acids. V dropped 7 bases and J dropped 1; count of bases not matched to a gene: 6. The CDR3 here is CASKPGQTNTEAFF. The CDR3 coding sequence is TGTGCCAGCAAACCGGGACAGACGAACACTGAAGCTTTCTTT.

In this sample, this clonotype turned up many times. The genes are TRBV6-1 and TRBJ1-2; perhaps TRBD1 as D (5 bases). Trimming cost V 4 bases and J 7 bases, with 19 bases left between them. The length of the CDR3 is 15 residues. Looked up from germline, CDR1 is MNHNS and CDR2 is SASEGT. The CDR3 protein is CASSGRGEDFGGYTF. CDR3 nucleotides: TGTGCCAGCAGTGGTCGGGGGGAGGACTTTGGTGGCTACACCTTC.